The 16 T cell receptor beta chains in this list originate from one sample, sequenced in a study of blood T cell repertoires in COVID-19. Sequencing used immunoSEQ multiplex PCR; TCRdb keeps in-frame clones, though not all of them. The sample lists about 190,000 clones, more than 70% occurring once. Sequencing input: peripheral blood. All receptors derive from a man in his late teens or twenties with active or convalescent COVID-19.

V is TRBV29-1 and J is TRBJ1-5; 7 bases are a match to TRBD1. V lost 6 bases, J lost 6 bases, and 8 bases stayed unmatched. The CDR3 is 13 residues long. CDR1 is SQVTM, CDR2 ANQGSEA, per germline. CDR3 sequence: CSVKQGLGQPQHF. DNA for the CDR3: TGCAGCGTAAAACAGGGGCTTGGTCAGCCCCAGCATTTT. The whole variable domain, filled in from reference TRBV29-1 and TRBJ1-5, reads SAVISQKPSRDICQRGTSLTIQCQVDSQVTMMFWYRQQPGQSLTLIATANQGSEATYESGFVIDKFPISRPNLTFSTLTVSNMSPEDSSIYLCSVKQGLGQPQHFGDGTRLSIL.

The chain couples TRBV19 to TRBJ1-4; 9 bases are shared with TRBD1. The length of the CDR3 is 15 residues. V dropped 4 bases and J dropped 8; count of bases not matched to a gene: 8. CDR1 is LNHDA and CDR2 is SQIVND in the germline V gene (reference sequence). This chain's CDR3 is CASSTGQGIEEKLFF. The CDR3 DNA reads as TGTGCCAGTAGTACCGGACAGGGGATTGAAGAAAAACTGTTTTTT.

The chain links TRBV5-8 to TRBJ2-5, with D tentatively TRBD2 (6 bases). Per germline, CDR1 SGHTS and CDR2 YDEGEE. Trimming took off 4 bases at V and 4 bases at J, with 17 bases between the two ends. The CDR3 consists of 15 residues. Written as DNA, the CDR3 is TGTGCCAGCAGCGTAGGAACTAGCCGTCCAGAGACCCAGTACTTC. Its translation: CASSVGTSRPETQYF.

This chain connects TRBV30 to TRBJ1-5, with D unresolved. In germline, CDR1 is GTSNPN, CDR2 SVGIG (reference sequence). V was cut by 0 bases and J by 5 bases, with 8 bases left in between. This CDR3 is built from 13 residues. The CDR3 DNA reads as TGTGCCTGGAGTGTACAGAGGGATCAGCCCCAGCATTTT. Residues: CAWSVQRDQPQHF.

This clone came up a few times. The CDR3 DNA is TGTGCCAGTAGTATGGGCTATGGAAACACCATATATTTT. Its protein is CASSMGYGNTIYF. This chain uses TRBV19 with TRBJ1-3; no reliable D call. The CDR3 totals 13 residues. The germline V gene has CDR1 LNHDA and CDR2 SQIVND (reference sequence). The ends were cut back, 3 bases at V and 3 bases at J, with 6 bases in the middle.

The J gene is TRBJ2-1, the V gene TRBV5-6; 11 positions match TRBD2. Germline assignment: CDR1 SGHDT and CDR2 YYEEEE. The CDR3 covers 17 residues. Trimming at V came to 0 bases and at J to 8 bases, leaving 10 bases not matched to a gene. Written as DNA, the CDR3 is TGTGCCAGCAGCTTGGGTCTTAGCGGGAGGGCCAGACATGAGCAGTTCTTC. Translated: CASSLGLSGRARHEQFF.

The genes are TRBV5-4 and TRBJ1-2, with D hard to call. This CDR3 has 14 amino acids. Germline V gene lookup returns CDR1 SGHNT and CDR2 YYREEE (reference sequence). V was shortened by 3 bases and J by 1 base, with 10 bases between the two germline ends. The CDR3 sequence: CASSSEKFNYGYTF. CDR3 DNA: TGTGCCAGCAGCTCTGAGAAGTTTAACTATGGCTACACCTTC.

This clone was seen a handful of times. This chain joins TRBV6-1 and TRBJ1-5; a weak D match, TRBD1 (5 bases). Germline V gene sequence: CDR1 MNHNS, CDR2 SASEGT. The CDR3 totals 16 residues. V shed 4 bases and J shed 0 bases, with 13 bases lying between them. CDR3: CASSGSGQYSNQPQHF. The CDR3 DNA follows: TGTGCCAGCAGTGGTTCAGGGCAATATAGCAATCAGCCCCAGCATTTT.

The chain links TRBV7-2 to TRBJ1-2; D is unresolved. From germline, CDR1 is SGHTA and CDR2 FQGNSA. This CDR3 spans 13 amino acids. Trimming left V 3 bases short and J 2 bases short, with 7 bases between. CDR3 bases: TGTGCCAGCAGCTTTTCCGGGAACTATGGCTACACCTTC. This encodes CASSFSGNYGYTF.

V usage is TRBV9 and J usage is TRBJ1-1; 7 positions agree with TRBD1. The CDR3 has 15 amino acids. V gave up 3 bases and J gave up 2 bases; unmatched junction bases: 7. CDR1 and CDR2 (germline): SGDLS, YYNGEE. CDR3 protein: CASSGQGNINTEAFF. Here the CDR3 DNA reads TGTGCCAGCAGCGGACAGGGAAATATTAACACTGAAGCTTTCTTT.

The chain carries TRBV5-1 and TRBJ2-5; the D is unclear. The germline V gene has CDR1 SGHRS and CDR2 YFSETQ. This CDR3 has 14 residues. Trimming pared 0 bases from V and 0 bases from J, leaving 6 bases between. This CDR3 is CASSLGLNQETQYF. The CDR3 coding sequence is TGCGCCAGCAGCTTGGGGCTTAACCAAGAGACCCAGTACTTC.

This chain connects TRBV6-5 to TRBJ2-7; 7 positions match TRBD1. The J segment lost 1 base and the V segment lost 6 bases, leaving 6 bases of the junction unmatched. Germline values: CDR1 MNHEY, CDR2 SVGAGI. This CDR3 has 14 residues. CDR3 amino acids: CASRRTGSSYEQYF. In DNA, the CDR3 is TGTGCCAGCAGAAGGACAGGTTCGTCCTACGAGCAGTACTTC.

The chain uses TRBV7-6 and TRBJ2-5, with 7 bases fitting TRBD2. CDR1 and CDR2 from the germline V gene are SGHVS and FNYEAQ. J gave up 4 bases and V 1 base, and 6 bases lay outside the gene matches. This CDR3 is 15 amino acids long. The CDR3 region is CASSLESASGETQYF. The CDR3 coding sequence is TGTGCCAGCAGCTTAGAATCGGCTAGCGGAGAGACCCAGTACTTC.

The J gene is TRBJ1-4, the V gene TRBV3-1 (or the pseudogene TRBV3-2), with D perhaps matching TRBD1 (6 bases). From germline, CDR1 is LGHDT and CDR2 YNNKEL (reference sequence). CDR3 size: 16 residues. V was trimmed by 1 base and J by 3 bases, leaving 12 bases between them. CDR3 DNA: TGTGCCAGCAGCCAAGGTGCAGGGACACCTAATGAAAAACTGTTTTTT. Protein product: CASSQGAGTPNEKLFF.

This chain connects TRBV7-2 to TRBJ1-2; possible D gene TRBD1, 5 bases. Per germline, CDR1 SGHTA and CDR2 FQGNSA. V lost 2 bases and J 8 bases, leaving 15 bases between the germline ends. This CDR3 region has 14 residues. CDR3 nucleotides: TGTGCCAGCAGCTTACTATTACAGGCGGGGGGCTACACCTTC. It is translated as CASSLLLQAGGYTF.

The V gene is TRBV12-3 or TRBV12-4, the J gene TRBJ2-7, with D possibly being TRBD1 (6 bases). The CDR3 sequence is 13 residues long. Trimming cost V 3 bases and J 3 bases, with 9 bases left between them. The CDR3 bases are TGTGCCAGCAGTTTCATAGGGGGCTACGAGCAGTACTTC. This encodes CASSFIGGYEQYF.